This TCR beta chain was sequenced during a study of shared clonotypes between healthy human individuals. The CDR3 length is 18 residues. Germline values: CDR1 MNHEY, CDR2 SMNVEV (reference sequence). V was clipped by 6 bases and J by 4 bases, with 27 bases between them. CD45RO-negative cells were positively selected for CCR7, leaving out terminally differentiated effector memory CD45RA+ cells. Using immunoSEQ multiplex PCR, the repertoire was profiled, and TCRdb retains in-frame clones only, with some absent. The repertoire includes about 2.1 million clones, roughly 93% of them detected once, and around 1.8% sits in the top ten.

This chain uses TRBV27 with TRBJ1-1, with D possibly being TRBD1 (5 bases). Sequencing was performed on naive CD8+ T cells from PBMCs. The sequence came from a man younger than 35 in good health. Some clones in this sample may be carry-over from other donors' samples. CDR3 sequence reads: CASRSHVSGPHIFTEAFF. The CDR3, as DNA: TGTGCCAGCAGATCCCACGTTTCGGGACCGCACATTTTCACTGAAGCTTTCTTT.